Following are 19 T cell receptor beta chains from one sample sequenced in a study of tumor and adjacent non-tumor tissue in lung cancer. No cell sorting was done before RNA was extracted from the tissue. TCRbeta libraries were built with three rounds of nested PCR, modified from ARM-PCR. Each CDR3 protein gets one entry after TCRdb re-called the multiplex PCR reads with MiXCR. The profile shows roughly 220,000 distinct CDR3 sequences, over 55% of them singletons. The sequenced material came from lung tumor tissue. The receptor set was obtained from a man aged 60-69 years with non-small cell lung cancer.

In DNA, the CDR3 is TGCGCCAGCTTGCCGGGGGGGGGGCTACCAACCGGGGAGCTGTTTTTT. It specifies CASLPGGGLPTGELFF. The chain couples TRBV4-3 to TRBJ2-2; 8 positions agree with TRBD2. The CDR3 has 16 amino acids. Trimming cost V 8 bases and J 5 bases; bases outside gene matches: 13. Germline CDR1 and CDR2: LGHNA and YSLEER.

A remark on this clonotype: A read error is possible here, since a much larger clone lies one base away. The V gene is TRBV12-3 or TRBV12-4, the J gene TRBJ1-1; a weak D match, TRBD1 (6 bases). V lost 8 bases and J lost 5, with 12 bases in between. The CDR3 is 12 amino acids. The CDR3 nucleotides read TGTGCCAGCGTCCGAGGGGGGACTGAAGCTTTCTTT. This sequence encodes CASVRGGTEAFF.

Concerning this clonotype itself: This clone may be a read error of a much larger clone one base away. This chain links TRBV7-8 with TRBJ1-1; tentative D call: TRBD1 (6 bases). Germline V lookup: CDR1 SGHVS, CDR2 FQNEAQ. The CDR3 sequence is 15 residues long. The CDR3 reads CASSVIQGMNTEAVF. The CDR3 DNA sequence: TGTGCCAGCAGCGTAATACAGGGCATGAACACTGAAGCTGTCTTT.

This clonotype was observed a few times. With a much larger clone just one base away, this may be a read error. V gene TRBV4-1 combines with J gene TRBJ2-1, with D perhaps matching TRBD1 or TRBD2 (6 bases each). V was shortened by 1 base and J by 3 bases, with 13 bases between the two germline ends. Germline assignment: CDR1 MGHRA and CDR2 YSYEKL. The CDR3 has 16 amino acids. In DNA, the CDR3 is TGCGCCAGCAGCCAAGGCCTAGGGGGGTACTACAATGAGCAGTTCTTC. Amino acid sequence: CASSQGLGGYYNEQFF.

As regards this clonotype: A much larger clone sits a single nucleotide away, making a read error possible. This chain uses TRBV20-1 with TRBJ2-3, with 9 bases lining up with TRBD1. Germline loops: CDR1 DFQATT, CDR2 SNEGSKA (reference sequence). This CDR3 has 16 residues. V was pared by 7 bases and J by 4 bases, with 15 bases of the junction left unmatched. CDR3 sequence: CSVGTRTGAGADTQYF. Written as DNA, the CDR3 is TGCAGTGTTGGAACCCGGACAGGGGCTGGGGCAGATACGCAGTATTTT.

As to this clonotype: One junction end disagrees with the germline gene, perhaps due to a read error. The chain uses TRBV6-2 or TRBV6-3 and TRBJ2-7; TRBD1 agrees at 9 bases. This CDR3 region has 15 residues. The germline V gene encodes CDR1 MNHEY and CDR2 SVGEGT. CDR3 loop: CVSSRRGQGEYEQYF. CDR3 nucleotides: TGTGTCAGCAGTAGACGGGGACAGGGAGAATACGAGCAGTACTTC.

This clonotype has more than one count but fewer than ten. Since a much larger clone is just one base distant, this may be a read error. This chain links TRBV5-4 with TRBJ2-1; 8 positions agree with TRBD2. With 8 bases clipped from V and 1 base from J, the junction kept 8 bases outside the gene matches. This CDR3 comprises 15 residues. The germline V gene has CDR1 SGHNT and CDR2 YYREEE (reference sequence). The CDR3 region is CARSRSGASYNEQFF. CDR3 DNA sequence: TGTGCCAGGAGCCGTAGCGGGGCGTCCTACAATGAGCAGTTCTTC.

Points on this clonotype: Lacking the conserved final phenylalanine or tryptophan, this CDR3 likely reflects a read error. It is unclear where the CDR3 begins or ends on the DNA, so no DNA is shown, and the CDR3 is as TCRdb lists it. The V call is TRBV6-2 or TRBV6-3, the J call TRBJ2-7; TRBD1 is the table's D call, not checked against the DNA. Inclusive of both ends, the CDR3 amounts to 16 amino acids. The V gene's germline CDR1 is MNHEY and CDR2 SVGEGT. The CDR3 reads CASSYSRRDVSYELYL.

There are a few counts of this clonotype. The CDR3 DNA follows: TGTGCCAGCAGCCAAATAGGGAGCACAGATACGCAGTATTTT. Translated: CASSQIGSTDTQYF. V is TRBV4-2 and J is TRBJ2-3; no clear D. The CDR3 length is 14 residues. Trimming left V 2 bases short and J 0 bases short, with 6 bases between. CDR1 and CDR2 from the germline V gene are LGHNA and YNFKEQ.

This clonotype was counted between two and nine times. The chain employs TRBV20-1 and TRBJ2-5; D gene uncertain. Between the trimmed V and J ends, which lost 5 bases and 3 bases, there was a span of 10 bases. The CDR3 covers 12 residues. Germline CDR1 and CDR2: DFQATT and SNEGSKA (reference sequence). This CDR3 reads CSALSREETQYF. CDR3 DNA sequence: TGCAGTGCTCTCTCCCGGGAAGAGACCCAGTACTTC.

A word on this clonotype: The junction differs from germline at one of its ends, possibly a read error. The V and J genes are TRBV29-1 and TRBJ2-2; the D gene is possibly TRBD2 (5 bases). Germline values: CDR1 SQVTM, CDR2 ANQGSEA. The CDR3 runs 13 residues. The CDR3 loop reads CSVVVQNTGKLFF. DNA for the CDR3: TGCAGCGTTGTCGTTCAAAACACCGGGAAGCTGTTTTTT.

This clonotype showed up just once. The chain uses TRBV20-1 and TRBJ2-7, with D uncertain. The CDR3 is 13 amino acids. The germline CDR1 and CDR2 sequences are DFQATT and SNEGSKA (reference sequence). The CDR3 here is CSASTTPGYEQYV. Written as DNA, the CDR3 is TGCAGTGCCAGCACAACCCCCGGGTACGAGCAATACGTC.

As to this clonotype: The junction shows a germline mismatch at one end, possibly a read error. The chain employs TRBV12-3 or TRBV12-4 and TRBJ1-5, with TRBD1 identical over 9 bases. This CDR3 is 15 amino acids long. CDR3: CASRQGQGGDQAQHF. The DNA for the CDR3 is TGTGCCAGCAGACAGGGACAGGGTGGGGATCAGGCCCAGCATTTT.

With regard to this clonotype: At one boundary the junction diverges from the germline segment, which might be a read error. CDR3: CSARVPSSYNEQSF. CDR3 in DNA: TGCAGTGCTAGAGTGCCAAGCTCCTATAATGAGCAGTCCTTC. The J gene is TRBJ2-1, the V gene TRBV20-1; no clear D gene. Germline CDR1 reads DFQATT; CDR2 reads SNEGSKA (reference sequence). CDR3 length: 14 amino acids.

Notes on this clonotype: At one end, the junction sequence differs from germline, possibly due to a read error. This rearrangement joins TRBV30 to TRBJ1-3; D not resolved. Germline-derived CDR1 and CDR2 are GTSNPN and SVGIG (reference sequence). The CDR3 consists of 14 residues. DNA of the CDR3: TGTCCCTGGAGTGTGTGGGCTGCGGGATACACCATATATTTT. It codes for CPWSVWAAGYTIYF.

CDR3 protein: CASSHDQGRGAGTDTQYF. The CDR3 DNA follows: TGTGCCAGCAGCCACGATCAAGGGAGGGGGGCCGGCACAGATACGCAGTATTTT. J is TRBJ2-3 and V is TRBV4-2; maybe TRBD2 (7 bases). V was trimmed by 3 bases and J by 1 base, leaving 20 bases between them. The germline V gene has CDR1 LGHNA and CDR2 YNFKEQ. The CDR3 loop spans 18 amino acids.

This chain joins TRBV11-3 and TRBJ2-7; possible D gene TRBD1, 5 bases. V shed 8 bases and J shed 6 bases, with 26 bases lying between them. CDR3 size: 16 residues. The V gene's germline CDR1 is SGHNT and CDR2 YENEEA. The CDR3 reads CASSGVGPQAPSEQYF. The CDR3 nucleotides read TGTGCCAGCTCTGGGGTGGGGCCACAAGCCCCGTCCGAGCAGTACTTC.

A word on this clonotype: This clone may be a read error of a much larger clone one base away. The chain recombines TRBV6-5 with TRBJ2-2; tentative D call: TRBD2 (5 bases). CDR1 and CDR2 from the germline V gene are MNHEY and SVGAGI. The CDR3 contains 11 residues. The CDR3 is CASSYSGEMFF. DNA for the CDR3: TGTGCCAGCAGTTATTCCGGGGAGATGTTTTTT.

This clonotype showed up many times. The chain combines TRBV6-1 with TRBJ1-1, with a tentative D call TRBD1 (6 bases). Looked up from germline, CDR1 is MNHNS and CDR2 is SASEGT. The CDR3 runs 15 residues. The V and J ends lost 2 bases and 2 bases respectively, with 12 bases between them. In DNA form, the CDR3 reads TGTGCCAGCAGTGAATGGGGGGCAGGTAACACTGAAGCTTTCTTT. It specifies CASSEWGAGNTEAFF.